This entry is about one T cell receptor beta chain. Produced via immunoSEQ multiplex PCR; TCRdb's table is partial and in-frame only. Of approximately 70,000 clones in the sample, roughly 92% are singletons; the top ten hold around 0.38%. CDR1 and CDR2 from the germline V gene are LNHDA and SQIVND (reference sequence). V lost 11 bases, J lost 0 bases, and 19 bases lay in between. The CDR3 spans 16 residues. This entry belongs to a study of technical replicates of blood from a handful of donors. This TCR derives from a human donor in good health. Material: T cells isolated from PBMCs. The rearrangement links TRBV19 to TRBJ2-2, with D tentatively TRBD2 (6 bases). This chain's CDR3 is CASKRRDGPNTGELFF. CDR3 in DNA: TGTGCCTCAAAGCGGCGGGACGGACCGAACACCGGGGAGCTGTTTTTT.